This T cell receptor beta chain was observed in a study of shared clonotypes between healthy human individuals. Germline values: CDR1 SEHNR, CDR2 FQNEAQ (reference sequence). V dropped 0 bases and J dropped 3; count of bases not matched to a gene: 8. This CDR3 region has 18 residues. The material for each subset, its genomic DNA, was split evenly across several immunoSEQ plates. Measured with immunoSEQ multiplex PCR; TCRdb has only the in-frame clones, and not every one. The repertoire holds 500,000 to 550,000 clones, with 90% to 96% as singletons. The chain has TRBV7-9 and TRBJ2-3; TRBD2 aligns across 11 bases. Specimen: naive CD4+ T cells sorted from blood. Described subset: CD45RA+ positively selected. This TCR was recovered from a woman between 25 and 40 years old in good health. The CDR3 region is CASSLARSGRGPTDTQYF. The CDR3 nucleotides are TGTGCCAGCAGCTTAGCTCGTAGCGGGAGGGGACCTACAGATACGCAGTATTTT.